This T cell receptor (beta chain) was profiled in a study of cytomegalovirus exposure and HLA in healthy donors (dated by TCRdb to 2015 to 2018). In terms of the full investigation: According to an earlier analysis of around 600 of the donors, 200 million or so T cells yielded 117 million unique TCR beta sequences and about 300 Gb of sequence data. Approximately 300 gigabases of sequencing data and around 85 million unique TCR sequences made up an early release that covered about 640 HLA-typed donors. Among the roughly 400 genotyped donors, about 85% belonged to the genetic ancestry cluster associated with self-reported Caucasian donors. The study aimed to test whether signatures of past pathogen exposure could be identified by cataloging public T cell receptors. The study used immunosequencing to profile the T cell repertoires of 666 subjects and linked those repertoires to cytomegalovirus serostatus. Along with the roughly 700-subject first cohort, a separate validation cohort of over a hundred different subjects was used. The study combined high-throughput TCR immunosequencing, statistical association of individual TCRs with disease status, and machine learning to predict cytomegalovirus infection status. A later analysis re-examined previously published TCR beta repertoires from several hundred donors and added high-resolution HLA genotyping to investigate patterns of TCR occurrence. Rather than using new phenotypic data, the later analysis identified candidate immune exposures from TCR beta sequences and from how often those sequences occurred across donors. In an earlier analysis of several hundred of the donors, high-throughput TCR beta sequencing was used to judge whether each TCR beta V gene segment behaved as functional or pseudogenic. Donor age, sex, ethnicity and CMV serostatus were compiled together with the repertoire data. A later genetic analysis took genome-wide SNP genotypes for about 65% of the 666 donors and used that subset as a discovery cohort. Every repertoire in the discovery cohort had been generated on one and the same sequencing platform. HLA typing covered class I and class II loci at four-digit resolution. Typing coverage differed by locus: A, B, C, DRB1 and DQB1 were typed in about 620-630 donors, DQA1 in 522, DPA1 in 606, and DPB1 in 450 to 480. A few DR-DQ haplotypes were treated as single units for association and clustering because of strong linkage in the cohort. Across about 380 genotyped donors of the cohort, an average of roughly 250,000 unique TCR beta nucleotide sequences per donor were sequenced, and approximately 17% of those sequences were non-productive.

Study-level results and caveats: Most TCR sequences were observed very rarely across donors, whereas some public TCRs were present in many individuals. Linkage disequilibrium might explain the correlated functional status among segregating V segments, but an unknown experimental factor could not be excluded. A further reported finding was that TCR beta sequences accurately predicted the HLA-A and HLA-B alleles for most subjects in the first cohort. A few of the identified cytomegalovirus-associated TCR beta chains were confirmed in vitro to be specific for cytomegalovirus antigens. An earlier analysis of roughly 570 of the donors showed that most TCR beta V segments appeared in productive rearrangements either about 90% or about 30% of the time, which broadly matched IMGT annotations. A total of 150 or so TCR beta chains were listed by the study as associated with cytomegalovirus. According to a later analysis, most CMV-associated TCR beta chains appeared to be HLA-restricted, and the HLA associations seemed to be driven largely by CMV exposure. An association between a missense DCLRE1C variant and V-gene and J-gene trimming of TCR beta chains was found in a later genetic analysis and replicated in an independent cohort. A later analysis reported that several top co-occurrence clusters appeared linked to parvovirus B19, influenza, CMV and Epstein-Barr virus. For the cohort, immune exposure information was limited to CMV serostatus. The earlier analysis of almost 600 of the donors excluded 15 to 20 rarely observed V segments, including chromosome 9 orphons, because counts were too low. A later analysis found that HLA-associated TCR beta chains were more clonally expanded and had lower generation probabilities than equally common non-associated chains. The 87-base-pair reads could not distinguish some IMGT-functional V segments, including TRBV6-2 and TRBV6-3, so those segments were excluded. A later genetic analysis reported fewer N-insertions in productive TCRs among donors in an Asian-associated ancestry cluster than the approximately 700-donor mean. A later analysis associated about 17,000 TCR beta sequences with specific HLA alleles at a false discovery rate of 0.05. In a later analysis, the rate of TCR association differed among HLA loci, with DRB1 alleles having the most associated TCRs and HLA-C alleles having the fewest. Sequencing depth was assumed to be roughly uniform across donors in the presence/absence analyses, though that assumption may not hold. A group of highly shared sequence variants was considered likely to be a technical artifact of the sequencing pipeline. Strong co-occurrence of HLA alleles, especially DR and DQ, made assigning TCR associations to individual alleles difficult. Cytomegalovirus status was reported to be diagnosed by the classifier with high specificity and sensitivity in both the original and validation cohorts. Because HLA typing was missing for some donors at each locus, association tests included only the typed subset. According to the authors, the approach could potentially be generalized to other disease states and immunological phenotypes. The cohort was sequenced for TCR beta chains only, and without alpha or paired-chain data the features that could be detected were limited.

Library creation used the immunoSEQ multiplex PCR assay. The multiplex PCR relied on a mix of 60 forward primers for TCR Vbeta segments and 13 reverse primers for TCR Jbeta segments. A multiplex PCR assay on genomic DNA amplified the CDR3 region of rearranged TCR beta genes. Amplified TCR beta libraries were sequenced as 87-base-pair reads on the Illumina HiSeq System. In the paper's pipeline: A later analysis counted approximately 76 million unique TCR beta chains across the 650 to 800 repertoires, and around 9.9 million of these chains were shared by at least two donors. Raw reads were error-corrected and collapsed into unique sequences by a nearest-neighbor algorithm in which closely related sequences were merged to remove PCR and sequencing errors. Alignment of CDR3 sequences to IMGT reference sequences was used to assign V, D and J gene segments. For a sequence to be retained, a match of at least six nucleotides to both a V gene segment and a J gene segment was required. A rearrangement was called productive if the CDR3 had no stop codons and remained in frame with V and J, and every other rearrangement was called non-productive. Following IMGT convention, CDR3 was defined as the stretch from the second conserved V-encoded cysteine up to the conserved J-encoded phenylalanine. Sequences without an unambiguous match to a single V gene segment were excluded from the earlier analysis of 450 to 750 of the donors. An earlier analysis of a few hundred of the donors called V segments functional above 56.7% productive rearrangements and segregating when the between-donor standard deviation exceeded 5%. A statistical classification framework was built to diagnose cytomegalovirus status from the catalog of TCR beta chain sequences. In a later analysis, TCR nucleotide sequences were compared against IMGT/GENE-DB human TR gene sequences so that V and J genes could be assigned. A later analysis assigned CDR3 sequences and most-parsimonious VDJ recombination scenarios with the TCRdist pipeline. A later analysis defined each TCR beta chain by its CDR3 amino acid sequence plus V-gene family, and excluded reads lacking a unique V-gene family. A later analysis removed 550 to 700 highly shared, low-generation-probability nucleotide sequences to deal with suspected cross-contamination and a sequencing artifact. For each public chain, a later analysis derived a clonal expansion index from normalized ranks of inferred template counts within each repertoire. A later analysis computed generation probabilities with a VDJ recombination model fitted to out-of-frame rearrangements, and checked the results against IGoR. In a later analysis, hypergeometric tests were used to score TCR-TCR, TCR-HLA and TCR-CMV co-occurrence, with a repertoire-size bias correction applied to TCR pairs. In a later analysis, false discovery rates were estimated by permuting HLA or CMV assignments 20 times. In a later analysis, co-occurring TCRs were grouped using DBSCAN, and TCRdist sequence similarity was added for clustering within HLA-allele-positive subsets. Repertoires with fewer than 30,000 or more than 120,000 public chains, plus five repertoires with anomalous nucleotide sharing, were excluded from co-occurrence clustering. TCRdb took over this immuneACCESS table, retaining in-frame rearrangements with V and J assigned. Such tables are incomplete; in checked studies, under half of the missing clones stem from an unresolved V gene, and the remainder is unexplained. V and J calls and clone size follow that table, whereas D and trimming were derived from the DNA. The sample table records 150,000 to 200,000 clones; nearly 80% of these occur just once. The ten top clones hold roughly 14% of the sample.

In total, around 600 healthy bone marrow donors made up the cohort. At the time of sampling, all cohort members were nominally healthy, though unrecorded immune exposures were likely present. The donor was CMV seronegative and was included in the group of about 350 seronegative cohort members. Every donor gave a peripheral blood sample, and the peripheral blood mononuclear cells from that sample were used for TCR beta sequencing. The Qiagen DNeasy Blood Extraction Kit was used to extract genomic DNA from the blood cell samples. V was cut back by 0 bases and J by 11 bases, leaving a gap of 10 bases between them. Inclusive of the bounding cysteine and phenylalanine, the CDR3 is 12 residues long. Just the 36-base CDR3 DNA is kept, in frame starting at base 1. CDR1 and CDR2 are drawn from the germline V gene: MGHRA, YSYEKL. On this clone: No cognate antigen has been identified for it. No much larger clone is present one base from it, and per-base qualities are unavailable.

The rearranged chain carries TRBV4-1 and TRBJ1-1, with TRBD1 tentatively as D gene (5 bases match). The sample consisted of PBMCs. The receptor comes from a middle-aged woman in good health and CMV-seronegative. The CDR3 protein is CASSQEWGGAFF. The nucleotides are TGCGCCAGCAGCCAAGAATGGGGGGGGGCTTTCTTT.